The rows below give T cell receptor beta chains drawn from one sample of a study of blood T cell repertoires in COVID-19. Profiled with immunoSEQ multiplex PCR; TCRdb holds only in-frame clones, not every one. The sample lists over 75,000 clones; roughly 82% were seen once. The sample taken for sequencing was peripheral blood. These TCRs come from a human donor in a cohort sampled during active COVID-19. Each CDR3 is given with its conserved first and last residue. A D gene is named only where the DNA matches it firmly. Clone size is given for some rows only: seen once, a few or many times, or a class if the clone is expanded.

J: TRBJ1-3; V: TRBV5-1; D: TRBD1; size: NA; CDR3: CASSLSGTGPSGNTIYF; DNA: TGCGCCAGCAGCTTGTCAGGGACAGGGCCCTCTGGAAACACCATATATTTT
J: TRBJ1-4; V: TRBV30; D: NA; size: NA; CDR3: CAWTPGATNEKLFF; DNA: TGTGCCTGGACCCCAGGGGCAACTAATGAAAAACTGTTTTTT
J: TRBJ1-2; V: TRBV19; D: NA; size: NA; CDR3: CASRDFNYGYTF; DNA: TGTGCCAGTAGGGACTTTAACTATGGCTACACCTTC
J: TRBJ2-3; V: TRBV27; D: NA; size: NA; CDR3: CASSFRGRGTTDTQYF; DNA: TGTGCCAGCAGTTTCCGAGGTCGGGGAACCACAGATACGCAGTATTTT
J: TRBJ2-1; V: TRBV3-1/TRBV3-2; D: NA; size: NA; CDR3: CASSQEARQEQFF; DNA: TGTGCCAGCAGCCAAGAGGCGAGGCAGGAGCAGTTCTTC
J: TRBJ2-7; V: TRBV7-8; D: TRBD2; size: NA; CDR3: CASSYSGRTSSYEQYF; DNA: TGTGCCAGCAGTTACTCGGGCCGGACTAGTAGCTACGAGCAGTACTTC
J: TRBJ2-7; V: TRBV12-2; D: NA; size: NA; CDR3: CASRRGTIEQYF; DNA: TGTGCAAGTCGCCGCGGGACCATCGAGCAGTACTTC
J: TRBJ2-3; V: TRBV4-3; D: TRBD2; size: NA; CDR3: CASSQDRGGSGAQRADTQYF; DNA: TGCGCCAGCAGCCAAGATCGGGGGGGAAGCGGAGCCCAGCGGGCAGATACGCAGTATTTT
J: TRBJ1-5; V: TRBV28; D: NA; size: once; CDR3: CASSLRQSNQPQHF; DNA: TGTGCCAGCAGTTTGCGACAGAGCAATCAGCCCCAGCATTTT
J: TRBJ2-5; V: TRBV6-6; D: TRBD2; size: NA; CDR3: CASRPGGAGLTQYF; DNA: TGTGCCAGCAGACCGGGGGGTGCAGGCCTTACCCAGTACTTC
J: TRBJ1-2; V: TRBV3-1/TRBV3-2; D: NA; size: NA; CDR3: CASSRSESPLGYTF; DNA: TGTGCCAGCAGCCGAAGCGAAAGCCCCTTAGGCTACACCTTC
J: TRBJ1-2; V: TRBV14; D: NA; size: NA; CDR3: CASSQSGYGYTF; DNA: TGTGCCAGCAGCCAGTCAGGCTATGGCTACACCTTC
J: TRBJ2-1; V: TRBV3-1/TRBV3-2; D: TRBD2; size: NA; CDR3: CASSQKWSGIYNEQFF; DNA: TGTGCCAGCAGCCAAAAGTGGAGCGGGATCTACAATGAGCAGTTCTTC
J: TRBJ2-7; V: TRBV20-1; D: TRBD2; size: NA; CDR3: CSASISGSIDEQYF; DNA: TGCAGTGCTAGTATTAGCGGGAGTATCGACGAGCAGTACTTC
J: TRBJ2-7; V: TRBV28; D: NA; size: NA; CDR3: CASSTLTVRGPYF; DNA: TGTGCCAGCAGTACCCTGACCGTCCGAGGCCCGTACTTC
J: TRBJ2-7; V: TRBV6-5; D: TRBD2; size: NA; CDR3: CASRRYRGGYEQYF; DNA: TGTGCCAGCAGACGCTACCGGGGGGGCTACGAGCAGTACTTC
J: TRBJ2-7; V: TRBV5-1; D: TRBD1; size: NA; CDR3: CASSFSSSTGGASEQYF; DNA: TGCGCCAGCAGCTTTAGCTCCTCGACAGGGGGTGCAAGCGAGCAGTACTTC
J: TRBJ2-5; V: TRBV3-1/TRBV3-2; D: TRBD1; size: once; CDR3: CASSQDLPGTGATNQETQYF; DNA: TGTGCCAGCAGCCAAGACCTCCCCGGGACAGGGGCCACCAACCAAGAGACCCAGTACTTC
J: TRBJ1-5; V: TRBV19; D: TRBD1; size: NA; CDR3: CASSILDRGNHQPQHF; DNA: TGTGCCAGTAGTATCCTGGACAGGGGAAACCATCAGCCCCAGCATTTT
J: TRBJ2-3; V: TRBV24-1; D: NA; size: NA; CDR3: CATSPGLGADTQYF; DNA: TGTGCCACCAGCCCGGGACTTGGTGCCGATACGCAGTATTTT
J: TRBJ2-2; V: TRBV28; D: TRBD2; size: many; CDR3: CASSPTSGRHGELFF; DNA: TGTGCCAGCAGTCCAACTAGCGGGAGGCATGGGGAGCTGTTTTTT
J: TRBJ2-1; V: TRBV11-1; D: TRBD2; size: few; CDR3: CASSLQLAGGGNEQFF; DNA: TGTGCCAGCAGCTTACAACTAGCGGGAGGAGGGAATGAGCAGTTCTTC
J: TRBJ2-2; V: TRBV15; D: NA; size: NA; CDR3: CATRLGASGTGELFF; DNA: TGTGCCACCAGGTTGGGGGCTAGCGGCACCGGGGAGCTGTTTTTT
J: TRBJ1-2; V: TRBV21-1; D: NA; size: NA; CDR3: CASSIKGLYGYTF; DNA: TGTGCCAGCAGCATCAAGGGACTCTATGGCTACACCTTC
J: TRBJ1-6; V: TRBV11-3; D: NA; size: few; CDR3: CASSSLQGSPLHF; DNA: TGTGCCAGCAGCTCATTACAGGGCTCACCCCTCCACTTT
J: TRBJ1-1; V: TRBV19; D: NA; size: NA; CDR3: CASSPRLGANTEAFF; DNA: TGTGCCAGTAGTCCCCGTCTGGGGGCGAACACTGAAGCTTTCTTT
J: TRBJ2-5; V: TRBV9; D: NA; size: once; CDR3: CASSAGGDQETQYF; DNA: TGTGCCAGCAGCGCCGGGGGAGACCAGGAGACCCAGTACTTC
J: TRBJ1-1; V: TRBV6-5; D: NA; size: NA; CDR3: CASSYGGHEAFF; DNA: TGTGCCAGCAGTTACGGGGGCCATGAAGCTTTCTTT
J: TRBJ1-2; V: TRBV7-9; D: TRBD1; size: NA; CDR3: CASSLRTGGDNYGYTF; DNA: TGTGCCAGCAGCTTAAGGACAGGGGGCGATAACTATGGCTACACCTTC
J: TRBJ2-1; V: TRBV4-1; D: NA; size: few; CDR3: CASSRAWGGLDEQFF; DNA: TGCGCCAGCAGCCGGGCCTGGGGAGGCCTCGATGAGCAGTTCTTC
J: TRBJ2-7; V: TRBV7-9; D: NA; size: NA; CDR3: CASSARQSSYEQYF; DNA: TGTGCCAGCAGCGCGAGACAGAGCTCCTACGAGCAGTACTTC
J: TRBJ2-1; V: TRBV4-3; D: NA; size: NA; CDR3: CASSQGAYNEQFF; DNA: TGCGCCAGCAGCCAAGGGGCTTACAATGAGCAGTTCTTC
J: TRBJ2-1; V: TRBV13; D: NA; size: medium-sized; CDR3: CASSLAQGPSYNEQFF; DNA: TGTGCCAGCAGCTTAGCCCAGGGGCCTTCCTACAATGAGCAGTTCTTC
J: TRBJ2-7; V: TRBV10-3; D: NA; size: NA; CDR3: CAISESSGLSYEQYF; DNA: TGTGCCATCAGTGAGTCCTCGGGACTTTCCTACGAGCAGTACTTC
J: TRBJ2-7; V: TRBV4-1; D: NA; size: once; CDR3: CASSQDFAVPGEQYF; DNA: TGCGCCAGCAGCCAAGATTTCGCAGTGCCGGGTGAGCAGTACTTC
J: TRBJ2-3; V: TRBV5-1; D: TRBD2; size: NA; CDR3: CASSLNPRGGAVAQYF; DNA: TGCGCCAGCAGCTTGAACCCCCGGGGGGGGGCAGTCGCGCAGTATTTT
J: TRBJ2-5; V: TRBV28; D: TRBD2; size: NA; CDR3: CAILAGGPGFKTQYF; DNA: TGTGCCATCTTAGCGGGAGGGCCGGGATTTAAGACCCAGTACTTC
J: TRBJ2-5; V: TRBV9; D: NA; size: NA; CDR3: CASSRGAGYRGETQYF; DNA: TGTGCCAGTTCTCGCGGGGCAGGGTACAGGGGAGAGACCCAGTACTTC
J: TRBJ1-5; V: TRBV6-7; D: TRBD1; size: NA; CDR3: CAGTLDRGLSNQPQHF; DNA: TGTGCCGGGACTTTGGACAGGGGACTTAGCAATCAGCCCCAGCATTTT
J: TRBJ2-1; V: TRBV11-3; D: TRBD2; size: NA; CDR3: CASSSAGGLADNEQFF; DNA: TGTGCCAGCAGCTCAGCGGGGGGACTAGCGGACAATGAGCAGTTCTTC
J: TRBJ2-7; V: TRBV2; D: TRBD2; size: NA; CDR3: CASSEVGLAGAYEQYF; DNA: TGTGCCAGCAGTGAAGTCGGACTAGCGGGAGCCTACGAGCAGTACTTC
J: TRBJ2-3; V: TRBV19; D: NA; size: NA; CDR3: CASSTNRDFLSTDTQYF; DNA: TGTGCCAGTAGTACGAACCGGGACTTCCTTAGCACAGATACGCAGTATTTT
J: TRBJ2-3; V: TRBV9; D: TRBD2; size: NA; CDR3: CASNLAGATTDTQYF; DNA: TGTGCCAGCAACCTAGCGGGGGCGACCACAGATACGCAGTATTTT
J: TRBJ1-4; V: TRBV4-1; D: NA; size: NA; CDR3: CASSQWAGGANEKLFF; DNA: TGCGCCAGCAGCCAATGGGCTGGGGGGGCTAATGAAAAACTGTTTTTT
J: TRBJ1-5; V: TRBV7-2; D: TRBD1; size: few; CDR3: CASSSRTGGDQPQHF; DNA: TGTGCCAGCAGCTCAAGGACAGGGGGGGATCAGCCCCAGCATTTT
J: TRBJ2-3; V: TRBV11-2; D: NA; size: NA; CDR3: CASSPDYTDTQYF; DNA: TGTGCCAGCAGCCCCGACTACACAGATACGCAGTATTTT
J: TRBJ2-1; V: TRBV2; D: NA; size: NA; CDR3: CASTRGGAVHEQFF; DNA: TGTGCCAGCACCCGAGGGGGGGCCGTGCATGAGCAGTTCTTC
J: TRBJ2-5; V: TRBV5-1; D: NA; size: NA; CDR3: CASSLQGETQYF; DNA: TGCGCCAGCAGCTTGCAGGGGGAGACCCAGTACTTC
J: TRBJ2-3; V: TRBV19; D: TRBD2; size: NA; CDR3: CATRARASGVTDTQYF; DNA: TGTGCCACCAGGGCTCGTGCGAGCGGGGTCACAGATACGCAGTATTTT
J: TRBJ2-2; V: TRBV5-4; D: NA; size: NA; CDR3: CASSSPRRETGELFF; DNA: TGTGCCAGCAGCTCCCCGAGGAGGGAGACCGGGGAGCTGTTTTTT
J: TRBJ1-4; V: TRBV7-2; D: NA; size: NA; CDR3: CASSLNSPEKLFF; DNA: TGTGCCAGCAGCTTAAACTCACCTGAAAAACTGTTTTTT
J: TRBJ1-5; V: TRBV3-1/TRBV3-2; D: NA; size: NA; CDR3: CASSPRTTVNQPQHF; DNA: TGTGCCAGCAGCCCTCGTACGACAGTCAATCAGCCCCAGCATTTT
J: TRBJ2-6; V: TRBV7-2; D: TRBD2; size: NA; CDR3: CASSPSGRGTGGANVLTF; DNA: TGTGCCAGCAGCCCCAGTGGGCGGGGGACGGGAGGGGCCAACGTCCTGACTTTC
J: TRBJ2-2; V: TRBV7-3; D: NA; size: NA; CDR3: CASSLSGANTGELFF; DNA: TGTGCCAGCAGCTTAAGCGGGGCGAACACCGGGGAGCTGTTTTTT
J: TRBJ2-3; V: TRBV6-5; D: TRBD2; size: NA; CDR3: CASSRAGGSDTQYF; DNA: TGTGCCAGCAGTAGAGCGGGAGGGTCCGATACGCAGTATTTT
J: TRBJ2-3; V: TRBV7-7; D: TRBD1; size: NA; CDR3: CASSEGQGPTDTQYF; DNA: TGTGCCAGCAGCGAAGGACAGGGACCGACAGATACGCAGTATTTT
J: TRBJ2-1; V: TRBV11-1; D: TRBD2; size: NA; CDR3: CASSPGEGGQFF; DNA: TGTGCCAGCAGCCCTGGGGAGGGCGGGCAGTTCTTC
J: TRBJ1-3; V: TRBV30; D: NA; size: NA; CDR3: CAWSLGSSNGDTIYF; DNA: TGTGCCTGGTCCCTTGGGTCTTCAAACGGGGACACCATATATTTT
J: TRBJ1-1; V: TRBV13; D: NA; size: NA; CDR3: CASSFSPGENTEAFF; DNA: TGTGCCAGCAGCTTCTCTCCAGGGGAGAACACTGAAGCTTTCTTT
J: TRBJ2-4; V: TRBV7-2; D: TRBD2; size: NA; CDR3: CASSQGFGGGKNIQYF; DNA: TGTGCCAGCAGCCAGGGATTCGGGGGGGGCAAAAACATTCAGTACTTC